This is a list of T cell receptor beta chains from one sample in a study of CD8 T cells in Susac syndrome. TCRdb redid the calling of the immunoSEQ multiplex PCR reads with MiXCR, one entry per CDR3 protein. This sample has 150,000 to 200,000 distinct CDR3 sequences, with around 93% found just once. Sequencing was carried out using CD4+ T cells from PBMCs. These receptors all come from a human donor in good health. The CDR3 runs from the conserved cysteine through the conserved F or W. The order of the fields is clone size, V gene, J gene, D gene, CDR3 protein, CDR3 DNA. A D gene is named only where the DNA matches it firmly. Clone size is not always given. Where it is, it says once, few, many or a class for expanded clones.

.	TRBV7-9	TRBJ2-2	.	CASRATIGELFF	TGTGCCAGCCGTGCTACGATCGGGGAGCTGTTTTTT
.	TRBV12-3/TRBV12-4	TRBJ1-1	.	CASSSQDEAFF	TGTGCCAGCAGTTCCCAAGACGAAGCTTTCTTT
.	TRBV7-9	TRBJ1-1	.	CASSLAFDSAGAEAFF	TGTGCCAGCAGCTTAGCGTTCGACAGCGCGGGGGCTGAAGCTTTCTTT
.	TRBV27	TRBJ2-3	.	CASSLNQDTQYF	TGTGCCAGCAGTTTAAACCAAGATACGCAGTATTTT
.	TRBV9	TRBJ1-2	TRBD1	CASSVADRGGGYTF	TGTGCCAGCAGCGTAGCCGACAGGGGCGGTGGCTACACCTTC
.	TRBV12-3/TRBV12-4	TRBJ2-1	.	CASTLRLLGSAHEQFF	TGTGCCAGCACCCTTCGGCTTCTGGGGTCGGCCCATGAGCAGTTCTTC
.	TRBV7-9	TRBJ1-2	TRBD1	CASSLGTGPFYGYTF	TGTGCCAGCAGCTTAGGGACAGGCCCTTTCTATGGCTACACCTTC
.	TRBV6-2/TRBV6-3	TRBJ2-1	TRBD1	CASSSLGTGVVNEQFF	TGTGCCAGCAGTTCTTTAGGGACAGGGGTCGTTAATGAGCAGTTCTTC
.	TRBV19	TRBJ1-2	.	CASSIIQGGNYGYTF	TGTGCCAGTAGTATCATCCAGGGTGGAAACTATGGCTACACCTTC
once	TRBV11-2	TRBJ2-2	.	CASSSQGFRTGELFF	TGTGCCAGCAGCAGCCAGGGTTTTCGGACCGGGGAGCTGTTTTTT
.	TRBV28	TRBJ2-5	TRBD2	CASKRGRETQYF	TGTGCCAGCAAGCGGGGGCGGGAGACCCAGTACTTC
.	TRBV30	TRBJ2-5	.	CAWSFGPALGTQYF	TGTGCCTGGAGTTTCGGACCCGCGCTGGGGACCCAGTACTTC
once	TRBV5-1	TRBJ1-3	.	CASSLVYGNTIYF	TGCGCCAGCAGCTTGGTCTATGGAAACACCATATATTTT
.	TRBV7-9	TRBJ1-2	.	CASSFGGNGYTF	TGTGCCAGCAGCTTTGGGGGCAATGGCTACACCTTC
.	TRBV19	TRBJ1-1	TRBD1	CASTLDREAEAFF	TGTGCCAGTACCCTGGACAGGGAGGCTGAAGCTTTCTTT
.	TRBV6-2/TRBV6-3	TRBJ1-6	.	CASSYTQGGNSPLHF	TGTGCCAGCAGTTATACCCAGGGTGGTAATTCACCCCTCCACTTT
.	TRBV3-1	TRBJ1-4	.	CASSKTPGPRMGEKLFF	TGTGCCAGCAGCAAAACACCGGGACCCAGGATGGGTGAAAAACTGTTTTTT
.	TRBV20-1	TRBJ1-2	.	CSASHTYGYTF	TGCAGTGCTAGCCACACCTATGGCTACACCTTC
.	TRBV9	TRBJ1-6	.	CASSGGENSPLHF	TGTGCCAGCAGCGGCGGGGAGAATTCACCCCTCCACTTT
.	TRBV3-1	TRBJ1-5	.	CASSQGRALNQPQHF	TGTGCCAGCAGCCAAGGCCGAGCCCTCAATCAGCCCCAGCATTTT
.	TRBV5-6	TRBJ1-1	.	CASSLHGTMNTEAFF	TGTGCCAGCAGCTTGCACGGCACCATGAACACTGAAGCTTTCTTT
.	TRBV6-2/TRBV6-3	TRBJ2-4	TRBD2	CASSYPPGTSGGLSNIQYF	TGTGCCAGCAGTTACCCCCCCGGGACTAGCGGGGGGCTCTCAAACATTCAGTACTTC
.	TRBV27	TRBJ2-4	.	CASSSMGPGFQYF	TGTGCCAGCAGTTCCATGGGCCCGGGGTTTCAGTACTTC
once	TRBV2	TRBJ2-7	TRBD2	CASSLLAGFYEQYF	TGTGCCAGCAGCTTACTAGCGGGGTTTTACGAGCAGTACTTC
.	TRBV5-1	TRBJ2-5	TRBD2	CASSFAGGTKETQYF	TGCGCCAGCAGCTTCGCGGGAGGGACGAAAGAGACCCAGTACTTC
.	TRBV20-1	TRBJ2-7	TRBD1	CSATQGWEQYF	TGCAGTGCTACACAGGGGTGGGAGCAGTACTTC
.	TRBV20-1	TRBJ1-1	.	CSAVHPTGPEAFF	TGCAGTGCTGTTCACCCTACTGGACCTGAAGCTTTCTTT
.	TRBV18	TRBJ1-1	.	CASSPRVGQNTEAFF	TGTGCCAGCTCACCACGGGTGGGACAGAACACTGAAGCTTTCTTT
.	TRBV28	TRBJ2-5	TRBD1	CASSSGTARETQYF	TGTGCCAGCAGTTCCGGGACAGCCAGAGAGACCCAGTACTTC
.	TRBV2	TRBJ2-5	TRBD2	CASSEILAESETQYF	TGTGCCAGCAGTGAAATCCTAGCGGAGTCGGAGACCCAGTACTTC
.	TRBV4-2	TRBJ1-2	.	CASSQEPSQGVGYTF	TGTGCCAGCAGCCAGGAACCCTCTCAGGGAGTTGGCTACACCTTC
.	TRBV10-2	TRBJ1-5	.	CASSEIGAQPQHF	TGCGCCAGCAGTGAAATAGGGGCTCAGCCCCAGCATTTT
.	TRBV28	TRBJ2-3	.	CASSPTLIGADTQYF	TGTGCCAGCAGCCCAACGCTAATAGGCGCAGATACGCAGTATTTT
few	TRBV4-3	TRBJ1-1	TRBD1	CASSRETGAGAEAFF	TGCGCCAGCAGCCGAGAAACAGGGGCTGGCGCTGAAGCTTTCTTT
few	TRBV6-5	TRBJ1-3	.	CASSYSRIRTGNTIYF	TGTGCCAGCAGTTACTCGAGGATTCGCACTGGAAACACCATATATTTT
.	TRBV14	TRBJ2-1	TRBD2	CASSPRMAGGPRGQFF	TGTGCCAGCAGCCCCCGAATGGCGGGGGGCCCCCGGGGGCAGTTCTTC
.	TRBV19	TRBJ2-3	.	CASSGDSITQYF	TGTGCCAGTAGCGGGGACTCCATTACGCAGTATTTT
.	TRBV4-2	TRBJ1-1	.	CASSQVFLKQRSAFF	TGTGCCAGCAGCCAAGTCTTTCTAAAACAGAGATCGGCTTTCTTT
.	TRBV27	TRBJ2-3	TRBD2	CASKRLAGARVDTQYF	TGTGCCAGCAAGCGTCTAGCGGGGGCCCGAGTCGATACGCAGTATTTT
once	TRBV5-1	TRBJ2-3	.	CASSLAGAADTQYF	TGCGCCAGCAGCTTGGCAGGGGCCGCAGATACGCAGTATTTT
.	TRBV27	TRBJ2-1	.	CASSTAGVYNEQFF	TGTGCCAGCAGCACCGCCGGGGTTTACAATGAGCAGTTCTTC
.	TRBV3-1	TRBJ1-1	.	CASSQAGLGTEAFF	TGTGCCAGCAGCCAGGCAGGGTTGGGCACTGAAGCTTTCTTT
.	TRBV7-3	TRBJ2-2	TRBD1	CASSLLRGQLANTGELFF	TGTGCCAGCAGCCTCCTGAGGGGGCAGTTGGCTAACACCGGGGAGCTGTTTTTT
.	TRBV18	TRBJ2-3	TRBD1	CASSRRQGLSTDTQYF	TGTGCCAGCTCGCGACGACAGGGGCTCAGCACAGATACGCAGTATTTT
.	TRBV19	TRBJ2-6	TRBD2	CASRTSGSSGANVLTF	TGTGCCAGTCGAACTAGCGGCAGCTCTGGGGCCAACGTCCTGACTTTC